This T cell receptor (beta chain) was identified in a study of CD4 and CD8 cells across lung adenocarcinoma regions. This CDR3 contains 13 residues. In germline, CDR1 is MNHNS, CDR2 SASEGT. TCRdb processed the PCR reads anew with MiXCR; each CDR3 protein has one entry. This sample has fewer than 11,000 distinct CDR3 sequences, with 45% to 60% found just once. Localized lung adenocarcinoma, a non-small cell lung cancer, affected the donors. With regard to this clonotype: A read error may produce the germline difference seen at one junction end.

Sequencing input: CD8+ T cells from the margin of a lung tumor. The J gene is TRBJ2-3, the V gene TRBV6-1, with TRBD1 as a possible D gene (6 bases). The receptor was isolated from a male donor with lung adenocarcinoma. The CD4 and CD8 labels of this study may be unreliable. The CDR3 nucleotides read TGTGCCAGCTGCCGGGACATCCCAGATACCCAGTATTTT. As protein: CASCRDIPDTQYF.